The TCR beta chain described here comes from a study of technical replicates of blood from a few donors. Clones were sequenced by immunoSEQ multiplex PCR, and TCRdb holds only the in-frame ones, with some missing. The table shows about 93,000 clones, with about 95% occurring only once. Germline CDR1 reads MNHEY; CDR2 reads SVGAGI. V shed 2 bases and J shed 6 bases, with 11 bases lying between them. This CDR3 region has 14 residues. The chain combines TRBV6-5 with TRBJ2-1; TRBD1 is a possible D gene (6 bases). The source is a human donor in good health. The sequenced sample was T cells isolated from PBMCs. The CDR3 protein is CASSYQQGGNEQFF. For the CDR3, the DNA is TGTGCCAGCAGTTACCAACAGGGTGGCAATGAGCAGTTCTTC.